Below are 18 T cell receptor beta chains sequenced from a single sample in a study of cytomegalovirus exposure and HLA in healthy donors. It was with 60 Vbeta and 13 Jbeta primers that the PCR ran. Some clones are missing from TCRdb's copy, which holds only in-frame ones; the method was immunoSEQ multiplex PCR. The data contain 90,000 to 120,000 clones, about 70% of them singletons. Sequencing was done on a sample of PBMCs. The receptors come from a man aged 50 to 59 in good health and CMV-seropositive.

This clone has only one observation. The rearrangement links TRBV7-6 to TRBJ2-3; 10 bases map to TRBD2. V lost 4 bases to trimming and J lost 0 bases; unmatched junction nucleotides: 7. The CDR3 extends over 17 amino acids. Germline loops: CDR1 SGHVS, CDR2 FNYEAQ. CDR3 DNA sequence: TGTGCCAGCAGCTCCTCGACTAGCGGGTCTAGCACAGATACGCAGTATTTT. This sequence encodes CASSSSTSGSSTDTQYF.

This clone has just a few counts. The chain is built from TRBV9 and TRBJ1-1, with a weak D call TRBD1 (5 bases). CDR3 length: 12 amino acids. Trimming pared 4 bases from V and 5 bases from J, leaving 9 bases between. Germline CDR1 reads SGDLS; CDR2 reads YYNGEE. The CDR3 protein is CASSLGETEAFF. Here the CDR3 DNA reads TGTGCCAGCAGCCTAGGGGAGACTGAAGCTTTCTTT.

V and J are TRBV19 and TRBJ2-1; 8 bases are shared with TRBD1. Germline V lookup: CDR1 LNHDA, CDR2 SQIVND (reference sequence). V lost 5 bases, J lost 6 bases, and 6 bases stayed unmatched. CDR3 length: 14 residues. The CDR3 loop is CASSPITGGNEQFF. CDR3 bases: TGTGCCAGTAGTCCGATAACAGGGGGCAATGAGCAGTTCTTC.

The chain joins TRBV18 to TRBJ1-1; D possibly corresponds to TRBD1 (5 bases). The CDR3 loop spans 14 amino acids. Germline V lookup: CDR1 KGHSH, CDR2 LQKENI. The V and J ends lost 1 base and 5 bases respectively, with 11 bases between them. CDR3 protein: CASSPRQGETEAFF. The CDR3, as DNA: TGTGCCAGCTCACCACGGCAGGGTGAAACTGAAGCTTTCTTT.

The gene calls are TRBV4-2 and TRBJ2-1, with TRBD2 matching 11 bases. This CDR3 has 20 residues. Germline CDR1 LGHNA, CDR2 YNFKEQ. Unmatched junction bases numbered 12, after V lost 1 base and J lost 1 base. The CDR3 spells CASSQVRGSGGEVSYNEQFF. CDR3 sequence (DNA): TGTGCCAGCAGCCAAGTTAGGGGTAGCGGGGGGGAAGTATCCTACAATGAGCAGTTCTTC.

The chain is built from TRBV30 and TRBJ1-1; TRBD1 matches 7 bases. The germline CDR1 and CDR2 sequences are GTSNPN and SVGIG (reference sequence). Trimming at V came to 2 bases and at J to 0 bases, leaving 6 bases not matched to a gene. This CDR3 has 15 amino acids. This chain's CDR3 is CAWSSDRLMNTEAFF. As DNA, the CDR3 is TGTGCCTGGAGTTCGGACAGGCTTATGAACACTGAAGCTTTCTTT.

This chain joins TRBV30 and TRBJ1-1, with D tentatively TRBD1 (6 bases). The CDR3 covers 13 residues. Trimming left V 2 bases short and J 7 bases short, with 14 bases between. CDR1 and CDR2 from the germline V gene are GTSNPN and SVGIG (reference sequence). The CDR3 protein is CAWSPQGNGEAFF. CDR3 DNA: TGTGCCTGGAGTCCACAGGGTAACGGTGAAGCTTTCTTT.

V gene TRBV5-1 combines with J gene TRBJ1-1; a weak D match, TRBD1 (5 bases). The CDR3 sequence is 14 residues long. Between the trimmed V and J ends, which lost 0 bases and 4 bases, there was a span of 10 bases. The germline gives CDR1 SGHRS, CDR2 YFSETQ. The DNA for the CDR3 is TGCGCCAGCAGCTTGGGAACAGGCATCACTGAAGCTTTCTTT. This sequence encodes CASSLGTGITEAFF.

V is TRBV5-1 and J is TRBJ2-3; 10 positions agree with TRBD2. The CDR3 contains 17 residues. The V gene's germline CDR1 is SGHRS and CDR2 YFSETQ. Trimming cost V 3 bases and J 4 bases; bases outside gene matches: 11. CDR3 nucleotide sequence: TGCGCCAGCAGCTCAAATCCAGCGGGGGGGACGGCAGATACGCAGTATTTT. Translation gives CASSSNPAGGTADTQYF.

The chain is built from TRBV5-4 and TRBJ2-1; TRBD1 agrees at 9 bases. The V and J ends lost 3 bases and 5 bases, in that order; junction bases with no gene match: 9. The germline gives CDR1 SGHNT, CDR2 YYREEE (reference sequence). CDR3 length: 16 amino acids. CDR3 residues: CASSSAPGQGNNEQFF. The CDR3 coding sequence is TGTGCCAGCAGCTCGGCCCCGGGACAGGGCAACAATGAGCAGTTCTTC.

The rearrangement uses TRBV11-3 and TRBJ2-1; a weak D match, TRBD1 (5 bases). Germline V gene data show CDR1 as SGHNT and CDR2 as YENEEA. Trimming removed 5 bases from V and 5 bases from J, with 16 bases in between. The CDR3 length is 15 residues. The CDR3 sequence is CASSPMWGPNNEQFF. CDR3 nucleotide sequence: TGTGCCAGCAGCCCCATGTGGGGCCCCAACAATGAGCAGTTCTTC.

The chain links TRBV6-5 to TRBJ1-5, with 8 nucleotides matching TRBD1. Losses at the gene ends were 8 bases for V and 7 bases for J; bases not matched to a gene: 10. CDR1 and CDR2 (germline): MNHEY, SVGAGI. The CDR3 spans 14 residues. The CDR3 spells CASARQGSRQPQHF. CDR3 nucleotides: TGTGCCAGCGCCCGACAGGGGTCGAGGCAGCCCCAGCATTTT.

This clone was observed a handful of times. The V gene is TRBV4-2, the J gene TRBJ2-1, with 11 bases identical to TRBD2. CDR3 length: 15 residues. V lost 4 bases, J lost 7 bases, and 6 bases stayed unmatched. CDR1 is LGHNA, CDR2 YNFKEQ, per germline. The CDR3 here is CASSLGLAGSNEQFF. The CDR3, as DNA: TGTGCCAGCAGCCTAGGACTAGCGGGTTCGAATGAGCAGTTCTTC.

The chain is built from TRBV6-1 and TRBJ2-6, with a possible D match to TRBD1 (5 bases). CDR1 and CDR2 (germline): MNHNS, SASEGT. Trimming cost V 6 bases and J 0 bases, with 21 bases left between them. The CDR3 totals 19 residues. CDR3 sequence: CASSEHDRPSISGANVLTF. The CDR3 DNA reads as TGTGCCAGCAGCGAACACGACAGACCGTCGATCTCTGGGGCCAACGTCCTGACTTTC.

The genes are TRBV5-6 and TRBJ2-7, with D possibly matching TRBD2 (6 bases). The V and J ends lost 3 bases and 5 bases respectively, with 15 bases between them. The germline gives CDR1 SGHDT, CDR2 YYEEEE. CDR3 size: 14 residues. CDR3 nucleotide sequence: TGTGCCAGCAGCTCCACGGAGGGAAGAGACGAGCAGTACTTC. It specifies CASSSTEGRDEQYF. The full variable domain, rest sourced from reference TRBV5-6 and TRBJ2-7, is DAGVTQSPTHLIKTRGQQVTLRCSPKSGHDTVSWYQQALGQGPQFIFQYYEEEERQRGNFPDRFSGHQFPNYSSELNVNALLLGDSALYLCASSSTEGRDEQYFGPGTRLTVT.

The CDR3 protein is CASSYVATEAFF. The DNA for the CDR3 is TGTGCCAGCAGTTACGTAGCCACTGAAGCTTTCTTT. V usage is TRBV6-6 and J usage is TRBJ1-1; D is ambiguous. Germline V gene sequence: CDR1 MNHNY, CDR2 SVGAGI (reference sequence). CDR3 length: 12 amino acids. V was shortened by 2 bases and J by 4 bases, with 5 bases between the two germline ends.

The chain employs TRBV18 and TRBJ2-4; 7 nucleotides align to TRBD1. Trimming removed 3 bases from V and 3 bases from J; junction bases left unmatched: 8. Germline-derived CDR1 and CDR2 are KGHSH and LQKENI. CDR3 length equals 16 residues. CDR3 region: CASSPVTGLGKNIQYF. CDR3 in DNA: TGTGCCAGCTCACCTGTGACAGGGCTGGGCAAAAACATTCAGTACTTC.

The chain recombines TRBV7-6 with TRBJ2-2, with a weak D call TRBD2 (5 bases). V lost 2 bases, J lost 0 bases, and 10 bases lay in between. CDR1 and CDR2 (germline): SGHVS, FNYEAQ. The CDR3 is 16 residues long. The CDR3 DNA sequence: TGTGCCAGCAGCTTATTGGGGAGCCCGAACACCGGGGAGCTGTTTTTT. Protein: CASSLLGSPNTGELFF.